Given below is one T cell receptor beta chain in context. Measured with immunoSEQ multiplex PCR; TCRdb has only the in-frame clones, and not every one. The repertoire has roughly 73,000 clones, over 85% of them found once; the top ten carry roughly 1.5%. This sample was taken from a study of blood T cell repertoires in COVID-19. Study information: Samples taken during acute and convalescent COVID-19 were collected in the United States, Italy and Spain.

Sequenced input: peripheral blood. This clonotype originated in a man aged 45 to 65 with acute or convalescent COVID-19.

CDR3 nucleotides: TGTGCCAGCTCTAATGGAGACTATGGCTACACCTTC. Amino acids: CASSNGDYGYTF. This chain connects TRBV18 to TRBJ1-2; D is undetermined. The V and J ends lost 6 bases and 3 bases respectively, with 8 bases between them. The CDR3 consists of 12 residues. Germline CDR1 and CDR2: KGHSH and LQKENI.